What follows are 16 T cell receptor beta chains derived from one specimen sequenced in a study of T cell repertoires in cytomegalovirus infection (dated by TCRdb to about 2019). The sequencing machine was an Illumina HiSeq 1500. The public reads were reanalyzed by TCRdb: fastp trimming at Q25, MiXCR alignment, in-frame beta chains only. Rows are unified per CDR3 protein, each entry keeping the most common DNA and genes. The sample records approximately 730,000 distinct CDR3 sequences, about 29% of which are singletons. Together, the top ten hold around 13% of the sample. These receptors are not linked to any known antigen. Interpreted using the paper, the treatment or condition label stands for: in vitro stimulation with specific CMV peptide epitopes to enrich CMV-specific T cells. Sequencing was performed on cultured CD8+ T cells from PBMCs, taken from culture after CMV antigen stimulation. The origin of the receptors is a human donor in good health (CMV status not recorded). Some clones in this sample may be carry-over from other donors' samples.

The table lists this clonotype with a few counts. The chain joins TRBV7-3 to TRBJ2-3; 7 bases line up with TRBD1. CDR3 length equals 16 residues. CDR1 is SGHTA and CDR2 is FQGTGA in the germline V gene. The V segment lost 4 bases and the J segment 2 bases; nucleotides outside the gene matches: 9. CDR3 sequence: CASSSVGQRTTDTQYF. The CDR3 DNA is TGTGCCAGCAGCTCTGTGGGACAGAGGACCACAGATACGCAGTATTTT.

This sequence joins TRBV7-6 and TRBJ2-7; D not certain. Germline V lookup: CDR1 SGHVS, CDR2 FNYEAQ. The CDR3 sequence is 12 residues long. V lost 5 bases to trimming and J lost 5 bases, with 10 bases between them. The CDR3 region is CASSPRRDEQYF. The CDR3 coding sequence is TGTGCCAGCAGCCCAAGACGAGACGAGCAGTACTTC.

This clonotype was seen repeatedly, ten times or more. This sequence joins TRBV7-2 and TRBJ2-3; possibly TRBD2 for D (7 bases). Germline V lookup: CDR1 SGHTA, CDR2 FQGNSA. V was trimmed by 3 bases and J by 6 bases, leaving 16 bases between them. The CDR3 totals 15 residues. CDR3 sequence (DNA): TGTGCCAGCAGCTTGGGAGGGGGGCCGAGTGATACGCAGTATTTT. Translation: CASSLGGGPSDTQYF.

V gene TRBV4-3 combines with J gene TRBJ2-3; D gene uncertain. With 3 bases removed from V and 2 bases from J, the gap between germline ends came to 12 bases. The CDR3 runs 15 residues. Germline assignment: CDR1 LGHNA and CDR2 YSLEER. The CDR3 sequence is CASSQTSAFTDTQYF. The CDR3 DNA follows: TGCGCCAGCAGCCAGACCTCGGCATTCACAGATACGCAGTATTTT.

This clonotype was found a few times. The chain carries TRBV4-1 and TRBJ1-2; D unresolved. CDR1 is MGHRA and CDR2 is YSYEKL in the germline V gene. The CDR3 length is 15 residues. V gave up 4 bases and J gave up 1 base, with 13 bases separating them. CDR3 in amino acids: CASSPVVGNNYGYTF. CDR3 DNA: TGCGCCAGCAGCCCCGTAGTGGGCAATAACTATGGCTACACCTTC.

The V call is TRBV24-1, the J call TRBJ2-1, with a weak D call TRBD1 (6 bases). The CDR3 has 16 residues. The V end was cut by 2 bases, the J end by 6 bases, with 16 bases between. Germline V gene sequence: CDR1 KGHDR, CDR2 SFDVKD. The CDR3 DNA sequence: TGTGCCACCAGTGATTCGACAGCGAAAGGGGGCAATGAGCAGTTCTTC. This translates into CATSDSTAKGGNEQFF.

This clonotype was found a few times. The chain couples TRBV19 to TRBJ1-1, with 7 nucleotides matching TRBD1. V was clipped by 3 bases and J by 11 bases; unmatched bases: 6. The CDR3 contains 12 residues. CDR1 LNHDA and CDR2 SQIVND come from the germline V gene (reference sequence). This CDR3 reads CASSIADRLAFF. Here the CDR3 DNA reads TGTGCCAGTAGTATTGCGGACAGGTTGGCTTTCTTT.

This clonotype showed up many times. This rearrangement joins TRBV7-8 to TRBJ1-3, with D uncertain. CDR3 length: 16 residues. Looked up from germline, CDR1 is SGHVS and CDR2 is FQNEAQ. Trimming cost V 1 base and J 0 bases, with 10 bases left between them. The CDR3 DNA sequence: TGTGCCAGCAGCTTAGATCCCAGGAACTCTGGAAACACCATATATTTT. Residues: CASSLDPRNSGNTIYF.

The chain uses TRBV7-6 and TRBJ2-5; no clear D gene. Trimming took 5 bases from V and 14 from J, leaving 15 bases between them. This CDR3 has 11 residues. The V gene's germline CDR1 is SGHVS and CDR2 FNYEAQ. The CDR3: CASSASVGFYF. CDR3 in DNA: TGTGCCAGCAGCGCGTCGGTGGGCTTTTACTTC. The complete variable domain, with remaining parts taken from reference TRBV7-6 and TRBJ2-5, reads GAGVSQSPRYKVTKRGQDVALRCDPISGHVSLYWYRQALGQGPEFLTYFNYEAQQDKSGLPNDRFSAERPEGSISTLTIQRTEQRDSAMYRCASSASVGFYFGPGTRLLVL.

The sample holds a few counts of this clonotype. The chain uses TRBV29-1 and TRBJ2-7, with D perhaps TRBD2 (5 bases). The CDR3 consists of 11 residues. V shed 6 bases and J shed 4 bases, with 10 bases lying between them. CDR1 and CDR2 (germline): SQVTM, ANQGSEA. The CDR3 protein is CSVGVGYEQYV. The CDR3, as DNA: TGCAGCGTGGGAGTTGGGTACGAGCAGTACGTC.

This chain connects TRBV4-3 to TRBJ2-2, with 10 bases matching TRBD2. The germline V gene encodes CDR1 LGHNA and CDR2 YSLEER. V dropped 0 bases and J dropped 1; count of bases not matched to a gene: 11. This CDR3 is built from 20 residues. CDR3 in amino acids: CASSQDHLPVAGGNTGELFF. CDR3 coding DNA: TGCGCCAGCAGCCAAGATCATCTCCCGGTAGCGGGGGGGAACACCGGGGAGCTGTTTTTT.

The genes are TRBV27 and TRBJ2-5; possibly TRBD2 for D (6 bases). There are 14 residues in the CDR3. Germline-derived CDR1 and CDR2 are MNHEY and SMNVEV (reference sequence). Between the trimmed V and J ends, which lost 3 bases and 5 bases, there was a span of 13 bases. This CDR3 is CASSFIGGSETQYF. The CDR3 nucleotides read TGTGCCAGCAGTTTTATCGGGGGAAGTGAGACCCAGTACTTC.

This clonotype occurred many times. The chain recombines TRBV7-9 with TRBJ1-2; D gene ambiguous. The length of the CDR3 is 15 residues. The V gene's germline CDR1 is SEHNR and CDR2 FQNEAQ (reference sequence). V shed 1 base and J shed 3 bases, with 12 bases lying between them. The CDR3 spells CASSLVGWRHYGYTF. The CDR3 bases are TGTGCCAGCAGCTTAGTTGGCTGGAGGCACTATGGCTACACCTTC.

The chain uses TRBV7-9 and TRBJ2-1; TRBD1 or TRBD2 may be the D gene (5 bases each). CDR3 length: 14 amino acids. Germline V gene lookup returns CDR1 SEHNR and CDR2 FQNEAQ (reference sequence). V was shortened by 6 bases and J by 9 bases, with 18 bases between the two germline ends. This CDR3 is CASSHEQARGEQFF. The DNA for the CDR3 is TGTGCCAGCAGTCACGAACAAGCGAGGGGTGAGCAGTTCTTC.

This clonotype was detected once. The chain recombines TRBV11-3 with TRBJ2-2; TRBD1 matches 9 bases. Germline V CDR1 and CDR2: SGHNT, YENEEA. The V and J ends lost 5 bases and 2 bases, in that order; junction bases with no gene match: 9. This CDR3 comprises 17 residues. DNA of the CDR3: TGTGCCAGCAGCCATTTCCCGGGACAGGGCAACACCGGGGAGCTGTTTTTT. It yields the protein CASSHFPGQGNTGELFF. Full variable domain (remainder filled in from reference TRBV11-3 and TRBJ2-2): EAGVVQSPRYKIIEKKQPVAFWCNPISGHNTLYWYLQNLGQGPELLIRYENEEAVDDSQLPKDRFSAERLKGVDSTLKIQPAELGDSAVYLCASSHFPGQGNTGELFFGEGSRLTVL.

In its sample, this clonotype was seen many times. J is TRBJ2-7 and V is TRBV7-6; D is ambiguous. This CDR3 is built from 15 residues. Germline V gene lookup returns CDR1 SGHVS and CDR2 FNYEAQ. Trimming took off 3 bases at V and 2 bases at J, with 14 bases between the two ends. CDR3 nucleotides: TGTGCCAGCAGCTTCTCCTTAGGGTCCCCCTACGAGCAGTACTTC. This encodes CASSFSLGSPYEQYF.